The clone carrying this T cell receptor (beta chain) was recorded a few times. As yet, its antigen is unknown. The sample belongs to a study of beta chain features in type 1 diabetes. In the study overall: Cell yields, gender and age were comparable in patients and healthy donors.

Study-level findings and limits: The study found moderately but significantly shorter TCRB CDR3s in all four CD4+ subsets of Type 1 diabetes patients. Any HLA type influence on TCRB rearrangement was left unresolved here. Diminished insertions and augmented deletions at VDJ junctions characterized type 1 diabetes patients.

The germline V gene encodes CDR1 KGHSY and CDR2 FQNENV. There are 14 residues in the CDR3. Deletions cut 2 bases from V and 6 bases from J, with 13 bases between. Expressed TCRB transcripts were sequenced, since all the RNA that had been isolated was reverse transcribed. Data came from immunoSEQ multiplex PCR; TCRdb stores just in-frame clones and leaves some out. The sample has some 640,000 clones; about an eighth are singletons. The specimen was naive CD4+ T cells from blood. The chain combines TRBV16 with TRBJ1-2, with D possibly matching TRBD1 (6 bases). The TCR comes from a man between 18 and 35 years old with type 1 diabetes. CDR3 sequence: CASSQPDRLDGYTF. The DNA of the CDR3 is TGTGCCAGCAGCCAACCCGACAGGCTAGATGGCTACACCTTC.